Listed here are 18 T cell receptor beta chains from one sample, sequenced in a study of human T cells and chemical hapten exposure. Each CDR3 protein is one row after TCRdb ran MiXCR on the RACE reads. In the table there are over 35,000 distinct CDR3 sequences, roughly a tenth of which are singletons. Time point indicated: pre-sensitization, week 0. Treatment noted: therapeutic diphenylcyclopropenone sensitization with weekly scalp DPC. The material sequenced was whole blood, taken in connection with sensitization to the hapten diphenylcyclopropenone (DPC). Receptor source: a young man with alopecia areata. Some clones in this sample may be carry-over from other donors' samples.

This clonotype was counted many times. The rearrangement uses TRBV20-1 and TRBJ2-3; D perhaps matches TRBD1 (6 bases). The germline gives CDR1 DFQATT, CDR2 SNEGSKA (reference sequence). The V end was cut by 4 bases, the J end by 5 bases, with 16 bases between. The CDR3 is made up of 14 amino acids. The CDR3 spells CSATPEGVRDTQYF. In nucleotides, the CDR3 is TGCAGTGCTACCCCTGAGGGGGTGAGAGATACGCAGTATTTT.

This clonotype was seen many times. Here the CDR3 reads CSARVLAGYNEQFF. The CDR3 DNA is TGCAGTGCTAGAGTTCTAGCGGGTTACAATGAGCAGTTCTTC. The chain has TRBV20-1 and TRBJ2-1; TRBD2 agrees at 8 bases. CDR1 and CDR2 from the germline V gene are DFQATT and SNEGSKA (reference sequence). Trimming at V came to 1 base and at J to 4 bases, leaving 3 bases not matched to a gene. The CDR3 spans 14 residues.

This clonotype came up many times. V is TRBV3-1 and J is TRBJ2-1, with 12 bases aligning to TRBD2. The germline V gene encodes CDR1 LGHDT and CDR2 YNNKEL (reference sequence). This CDR3 spans 17 amino acids. V lost 4 bases and J lost 6; bases outside the gene matches: 10. CDR3 in amino acids: CASSRSSGGAGINEQFF. The CDR3 DNA follows: TGTGCCAGCAGCCGTTCTAGCGGGGGGGCCGGAATCAATGAGCAGTTCTTC.

The chain is built from TRBV3-1 and TRBJ2-7, with D possibly being TRBD1 or TRBD2 (5 bases each). The CDR3 is 12 amino acids. CDR1 LGHDT and CDR2 YNNKEL come from the germline V gene (reference sequence). Deletions cut 5 bases from V and 2 bases from J, with 7 bases between. In DNA, the CDR3 is TGTGCCAGCAGCTTGGGGGCCTACGAGCAGTACTTC. This gives the protein CASSLGAYEQYF.

The rearrangement links TRBV7-8 to TRBJ2-3; possible D gene TRBD2, 5 bases. The CDR3 consists of 15 residues. Germline V gene lookup returns CDR1 SGHVS and CDR2 FQNEAQ. The V end was cut by 5 bases, the J end by 2 bases, with 14 bases between. CDR3 nucleotide sequence: TGTGCCAGCAGCCTCAACAGCGGTGCCACAGATACGCAGTATTTT. This codes for CASSLNSGATDTQYF.

The chain combines TRBV5-6 with TRBJ2-7; the match to TRBD2 covers 16 bases. This CDR3 region has 15 residues. Losses at the gene ends were 3 bases for V and 4 bases for J; bases not matched to a gene: 1. The V gene's germline CDR1 is SGHDT and CDR2 YYEEEE. The CDR3 sequence: CASSSGLAGGYEQYV. For the CDR3, the DNA is TGTGCCAGCAGCTCGGGACTAGCGGGAGGGTACGAGCAGTACGTC.

This clonotype was picked up many times. This rearrangement joins TRBV18 to TRBJ1-5; possibly TRBD1 for D (6 bases). This CDR3 contains 19 residues. With 5 bases removed from V and 0 bases from J, the gap between germline ends came to 23 bases. CDR1 and CDR2 from the germline V gene are KGHSH and LQKENI. The DNA of the CDR3 is TGTGCCAGCTCAGCTGTAACCGGGACACAAAGTGATAGCAATCAGCCCCAGCATTTT. The encoded protein is CASSAVTGTQSDSNQPQHF.

The rearrangement links TRBV5-1 to TRBJ1-1; D gene ambiguous. The V end lost 4 bases, the J end lost 2 bases, and 9 bases lay between the germline ends. CDR1 is SGHRS, CDR2 YFSETQ, per germline. The CDR3 totals 13 residues. The CDR3 reads CASSEGTNTEAFF. The DNA for the CDR3 is TGCGCCAGCAGCGAGGGAACTAACACTGAAGCTTTCTTT. The full variable domain, with the rest looked up from reference TRBV5-1 and TRBJ1-1, is KAGVTQTPRYLIKTRGQQVTLSCSPISGHRSVSWYQQTPGQGLQFLFEYFSETQRNKGNFPGRFSGRQFSNSRSEMNVSTLELGDSALYLCASSEGTNTEAFFGQGTRLTVV.

Only a few counts were recorded for this clonotype. The chain employs TRBV6-2 or TRBV6-3 and TRBJ2-1, with D possibly matching TRBD2 (5 bases). Germline V gives CDR1 MNHEY, CDR2 SVGEGT. The CDR3 contains 16 residues. V shed 5 bases and J shed 3 bases, with 17 bases lying between them. CDR3: CASSGPLLVVYNEQFF. The CDR3 coding sequence is TGTGCCAGCAGTGGTCCCTTACTAGTGGTCTACAATGAGCAGTTCTTC.

This clonotype was found many times. The rearrangement joins TRBV7-6 to TRBJ2-5; D may be TRBD1 or TRBD2 (5 bases each). CDR3 length: 16 amino acids. The V gene lost 3 bases and the J gene lost 3 bases, with 17 bases spanning the gap. Germline lookup yields CDR1 SGHVS and CDR2 FNYEAQ. CDR3 region: CASSFLAGSSEETQYF. The CDR3, as DNA: TGTGCCAGCAGCTTTCTGGCAGGGAGTTCGGAAGAGACCCAGTACTTC.

This clonotype was seen many times. The chain uses TRBV11-2 and TRBJ2-1; 9 nucleotides align to TRBD1. Germline CDR1 SGHAT, CDR2 FQNNGV. The V and J ends lost 8 bases and 8 bases, in that order; junction bases with no gene match: 10. CDR3 length: 14 residues. The CDR3 protein is CASGPGQGFDEQFF. In DNA, the CDR3 is TGTGCCAGCGGACCGGGACAGGGTTTTGATGAGCAGTTCTTC.

This clonotype was detected ten times or more. J is TRBJ1-5 and V is TRBV15; the D gene is possibly TRBD1 (5 bases). V lost 2 bases and J 3 bases, leaving 11 bases between the germline ends. The germline gives CDR1 LNHNV, CDR2 YYDKDF (reference sequence). This CDR3 comprises 15 residues. The CDR3: CATSRTLGDNQPQHF. The CDR3 nucleotides are TGTGCCACCAGCAGAACGTTGGGGGACAATCAGCCCCAGCATTTT.

This clonotype was seen ten or more times. J is TRBJ2-5 and V is TRBV3-1; D not resolved. CDR3 length: 13 amino acids. V was clipped by 5 bases and J by 4 bases, with 11 bases between them. Germline V gene lookup returns CDR1 LGHDT and CDR2 YNNKEL (reference sequence). Here the CDR3 DNA reads TGTGCCAGCAGCTACAATCCGGGAGAGACCCAGTACTTC. This codes for CASSYNPGETQYF.

This chain links TRBV20-1 with TRBJ2-7, with 12 bases lining up with TRBD2. Trimming took 3 bases from V and 6 from J; bases not matched to a gene: 9. Germline V gives CDR1 DFQATT, CDR2 SNEGSKA (reference sequence). The CDR3 has 15 residues. CDR3 nucleotide sequence: TGCAGTGCTAGGGCGCCCCGACTAGCGGGAGCCGAGCAGTACTTC. Its protein product is CSARAPRLAGAEQYF.

Ten or more counts support this clonotype. This rearrangement joins TRBV7-8 to TRBJ1-1; 7 bases are shared with TRBD1. This CDR3 is 14 amino acids long. V trimming: 2 bases; J trimming: 5 bases; junction bases outside the gene matches: 5. Germline lookup yields CDR1 SGHVS and CDR2 FQNEAQ. In nucleotides, the CDR3 is TGTGCCAGCAGCTTATACGCAGGGGGAACTGAAGCTTTCTTT. It encodes CASSLYAGGTEAFF.

This chain uses TRBV20-1 with TRBJ2-7, with a weak D call TRBD2 (5 bases). There are 13 residues in the CDR3. CDR1 and CDR2 from the germline V gene are DFQATT and SNEGSKA (reference sequence). With 2 bases removed from V and 0 bases from J, the gap between germline ends came to 8 bases. The CDR3 sequence: CSARREFSYEQYV. In nucleotides, the CDR3 is TGCAGTGCTAGACGGGAATTCTCCTACGAGCAGTACGTC.

This clonotype was counted a few times. The rearrangement joins TRBV19 to TRBJ1-5; no definite D call. The CDR3 has 13 residues. The ends were cut back, 5 bases at V and 7 bases at J, with 12 bases in the middle. Germline assignment: CDR1 LNHDA and CDR2 SQIVND (reference sequence). The CDR3 loop is CASSSQRAQPQHF. Written as DNA, the CDR3 is TGTGCCAGTAGTTCGCAAAGGGCCCAGCCCCAGCATTTT. Filled out from reference TRBV19 and TRBJ1-5, the complete variable domain reads DGGITQSPKYLFRKEGQNVTLSCEQNLNHDAMYWYRQDPGQGLRLIYYSQIVNDFQKGDIAEGYSVSREKKESFPLTVTSAQKNPTAFYLCASSSQRAQPQHFGDGTRLSIL.

This clonotype was seen at least ten times. The rearrangement joins TRBV3-1 to TRBJ2-5; D is unresolved. The CDR3 runs to 15 residues. The V end was cut by 0 bases, the J end by 2 bases, with 10 bases between. Germline assignment: CDR1 LGHDT and CDR2 YNNKEL (reference sequence). CDR3 amino acids: CASSQDPGRQETQYF. Here the CDR3 DNA reads TGTGCCAGCAGCCAAGATCCTGGCAGACAAGAGACCCAGTACTTC.